Below are 14 T cell receptor beta chains sequenced from a single sample in a study of early stage breast cancer tumors. The repertoire was sequenced with immunoSEQ multiplex PCR; TCRdb's copy has only in-frame clones and lacks some. The sample consists of tens of thousands of clones, just under 85% of them appearing once. The sequenced sample was blood. Source of these receptors: a person in their fifties with breast cancer.

The chain employs TRBV5-4 and TRBJ2-5, with TRBD1 matching over 9 bases. The ends lost 3 bases at V and 1 base at J; junction bases unmatched: 4. Germline V CDR1 and CDR2: SGHNT, YYREEE (reference sequence). The CDR3 is 15 amino acids. In DNA, the CDR3 is TGTGCCAGCAGCTCGCGGACAGGGGCCCAAGAGACCCAGTACTTC. This gives the protein CASSSRTGAQETQYF.

This chain connects TRBV6-5 to TRBJ1-2; D not resolved. The germline V gene has CDR1 MNHEY and CDR2 SVGAGI. V lost 6 bases to trimming and J lost 8 bases, with 10 bases between them. The CDR3 is made up of 11 amino acids. The DNA of the CDR3 is TGTGCCAGCAGCCCTGGAATCGGCTACACCTTC. As protein: CASSPGIGYTF.

CDR3 in amino acids: CASSSGWQGGPDTQYF. DNA for the CDR3: TGCGCCAGCAGCTCGGGCTGGCAGGGGGGCCCAGATACGCAGTATTTT. The genes are TRBV5-1 and TRBJ2-3; possible D gene TRBD1, 7 bases. This CDR3 region has 16 residues. Looked up from germline, CDR1 is SGHRS and CDR2 is YFSETQ. V lost 3 bases and J lost 4, with 18 bases in between.

CDR3 sequence: CASFPRRIGFGRSATNEKLFF. CDR3 nucleotide sequence: TGTGCCAGCTTCCCTCGCCGAATCGGATTTGGACGGTCCGCAACTAATGAAAAACTGTTTTTT. This chain uses TRBV7-3 with TRBJ1-4; D unclear. The CDR3 runs to 21 residues. V shed 8 bases and J shed 0 bases, with 31 bases lying between them. The germline CDR1 and CDR2 sequences are SGHTA and FQGTGA.

The J gene is TRBJ2-5, the V gene TRBV18, with D perhaps assigned TRBD1 or TRBD2 (5 bases each). Germline V gene lookup returns CDR1 KGHSH and CDR2 LQKENI. There are 16 residues in the CDR3. Trimming pared 0 bases from V and 5 bases from J, leaving 16 bases between. The CDR3: CASSPPLYEGFETQYF. The CDR3 bases are TGTGCCAGCTCACCACCCTTATATGAGGGGTTTGAGACCCAGTACTTC.

V gene TRBV11-1 combines with J gene TRBJ2-1, with TRBD2 identical over 8 bases. The CDR3 has 15 amino acids. Germline lookup yields CDR1 SGHAT and CDR2 FQDESV (reference sequence). V was pared by 1 base and J by 2 bases, with 1 base of the junction left unmatched. Here the CDR3 reads CASSLGSGAYNEQFF. CDR3 nucleotide sequence: TGTGCCAGCAGCTTAGGTAGCGGGGCCTACAATGAGCAGTTCTTC. Drawing the rest from reference TRBV11-1 and TRBJ2-1, the complete variable domain is EAEVAQSPRYKITEKSQAVAFWCDPISGHATLYWYRQILGQGPELLVQFQDESVVDDSQLPKDRFSAERLKGVDSTLKIQPAELGDSAMYLCASSLGSGAYNEQFFGPGTRLTVL.

This chain connects TRBV25-1 to TRBJ2-5; 11 positions agree with TRBD1. The V gene end was trimmed by 4 bases and the J gene end by 5 bases; junction bases not matched to a gene: 9. The CDR3 extends over 16 amino acids. CDR1 MGHDK and CDR2 SYGVNS come from the germline V gene. CDR3 protein: CASSGRTGGAVETQYF. DNA of the CDR3: TGTGCCAGCAGTGGCCGGACAGGGGGCGCGGTGGAGACCCAGTACTTC.

J is TRBJ1-4 and V is TRBV5-1; D is unresolved. Trimming cost V 1 base and J 4 bases, with 11 bases left between them. The CDR3 has 15 amino acids. CDR1 SGHRS and CDR2 YFSETQ come from the germline V gene. In DNA form, the CDR3 reads TGCGCCAGCAGCTTGTCTGGCTCCGTTAATGAAAAACTGTTTTTT. Protein sequence: CASSLSGSVNEKLFF.

This clone was observed once. This chain connects TRBV5-4 to TRBJ2-1; unclear D gene. The length of the CDR3 is 12 residues. Trimming shortened V by 2 bases and J by 5 bases, and 5 bases separated the two germline ends. Per the germline V gene, CDR1 is SGHNT and CDR2 is YYREEE (reference sequence). This chain's CDR3 is CASSLTDNEQFF. DNA of the CDR3: TGTGCCAGCAGCTTAACGGACAATGAGCAGTTCTTC.

V and J are TRBV7-9 and TRBJ2-5; unclear D gene. The V end lost 5 bases, the J end lost 5 bases, and 12 bases lay between the germline ends. The CDR3 is 13 amino acids. In germline, CDR1 is SEHNR, CDR2 FQNEAQ (reference sequence). The CDR3 loop is CASSPGPLETQYF. The CDR3 DNA reads as TGTGCCAGCAGCCCAGGTCCGCTGGAGACCCAGTACTTC.

The chain carries TRBV5-1 and TRBJ2-3, with 11 bases lining up with TRBD2. The CDR3 runs to 18 residues. V dropped 1 base and J dropped 0; count of bases not matched to a gene: 7. The V gene's germline CDR1 is SGHRS and CDR2 YFSETQ. This chain's CDR3 is CASSLSASGGQSTDTQYF. In DNA form, the CDR3 reads TGCGCCAGCAGCTTGTCCGCTAGCGGGGGGCAGAGCACAGATACGCAGTATTTT. The entire variable domain, with the rest obtained from reference TRBV5-1 and TRBJ2-3, is as follows: KAGVTQTPRYLIKTRGQQVTLSCSPISGHRSVSWYQQTPGQGLQFLFEYFSETQRNKGNFPGRFSGRQFSNSRSEMNVSTLELGDSALYLCASSLSASGGQSTDTQYFGPGTRLTVL.

The J gene is TRBJ2-2, the V gene TRBV19, with D perhaps matching TRBD2 (5 bases). Trimming pared 5 bases from V and 7 bases from J, leaving 14 bases between. The CDR3 has 14 amino acids. CDR1 is LNHDA, CDR2 SQIVND, per germline (reference sequence). In nucleotides, the CDR3 is TGTGCCAGTAGTGTTCCGGGGAAGGGCGGGGAGCTGTTTTTT. The encoded protein is CASSVPGKGGELFF.

V gene TRBV6-5 combines with J gene TRBJ2-5, with 7 bases aligning to TRBD1. Germline V gene lookup returns CDR1 MNHEY and CDR2 SVGAGI. The ends lost 8 bases at V and 5 bases at J; junction bases unmatched: 5. This CDR3 is 12 amino acids long. The DNA of the CDR3 is TGTGCCAGCCAGACAGGGCTCGAGACCCAGTACTTC. Translation: CASQTGLETQYF.

The chain recombines TRBV4-3 with TRBJ2-2; D might be TRBD2 (5 bases). Germline loops: CDR1 LGHNA, CDR2 YSLEER. The CDR3 has 16 amino acids. V shed 0 bases and J shed 5 bases, with 13 bases lying between them. In nucleotides, the CDR3 is TGCGCCAGCAGCCAAGAGGCGGGCTCGGGAACCGGGGAGCTGTTTTTT. Its protein product is CASSQEAGSGTGELFF.